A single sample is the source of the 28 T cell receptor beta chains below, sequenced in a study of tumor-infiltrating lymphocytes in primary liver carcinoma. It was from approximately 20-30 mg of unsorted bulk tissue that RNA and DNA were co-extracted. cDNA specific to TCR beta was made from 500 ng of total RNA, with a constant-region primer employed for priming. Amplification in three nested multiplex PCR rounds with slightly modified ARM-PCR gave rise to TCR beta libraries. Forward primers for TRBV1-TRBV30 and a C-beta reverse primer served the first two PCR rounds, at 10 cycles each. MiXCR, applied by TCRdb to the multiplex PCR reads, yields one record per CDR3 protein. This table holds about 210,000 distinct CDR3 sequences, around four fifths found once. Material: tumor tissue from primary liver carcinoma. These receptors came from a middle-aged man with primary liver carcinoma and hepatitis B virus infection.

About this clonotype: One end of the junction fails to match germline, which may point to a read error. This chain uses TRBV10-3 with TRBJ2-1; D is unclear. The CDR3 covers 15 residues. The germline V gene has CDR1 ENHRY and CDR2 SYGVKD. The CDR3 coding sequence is TGTGCCATCAGACGTGACTTGAGCTCCTACAATGAGCTGTCCTTC. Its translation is CAIRRDLSSYNELSF.

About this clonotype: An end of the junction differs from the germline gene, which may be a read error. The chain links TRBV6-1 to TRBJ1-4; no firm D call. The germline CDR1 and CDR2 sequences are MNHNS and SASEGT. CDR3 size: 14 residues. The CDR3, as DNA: TGTGCTAGCGCTATCGGTACAACTAATAAAAAACTGTTTTTT. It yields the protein CASAIGTTNKKLFF.

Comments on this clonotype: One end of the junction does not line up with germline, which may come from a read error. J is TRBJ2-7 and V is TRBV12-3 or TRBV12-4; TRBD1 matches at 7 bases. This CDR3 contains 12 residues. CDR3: CASSSDRHEQYF. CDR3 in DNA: TGTGCCAGCAGTTCGGACAGGCACGAGCAATACTTC.

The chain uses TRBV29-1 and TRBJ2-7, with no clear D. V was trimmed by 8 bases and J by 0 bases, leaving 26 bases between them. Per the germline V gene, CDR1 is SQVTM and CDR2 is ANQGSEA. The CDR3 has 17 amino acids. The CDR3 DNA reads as TGCAGCATCCTAGGGCGCTTCGACGAACACCCCTCCTACGAGCAGTACTTC. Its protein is CSILGRFDEHPSYEQYF.

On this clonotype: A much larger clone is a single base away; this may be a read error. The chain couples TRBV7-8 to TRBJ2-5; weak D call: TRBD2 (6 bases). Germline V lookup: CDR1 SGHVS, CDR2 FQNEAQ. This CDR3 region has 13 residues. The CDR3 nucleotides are TGTGCCAGCACCACCGTGGGGGGTGAGAGCCAGTACTTC. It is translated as CASTTVGGESQYF.

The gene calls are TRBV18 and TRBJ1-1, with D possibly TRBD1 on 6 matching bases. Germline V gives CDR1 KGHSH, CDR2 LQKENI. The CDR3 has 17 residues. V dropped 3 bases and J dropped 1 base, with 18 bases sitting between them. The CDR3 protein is CASSPKSTGWPNTEAFF. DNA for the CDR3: TGTGCCAGCTCACCGAAATCAACAGGGTGGCCGAACACTGAAGCTTTCTTT. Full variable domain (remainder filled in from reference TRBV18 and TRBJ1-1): NAGVMQNPRHLVRRRGQEARLRCSPMKGHSHVYWYRQLPEEGLKFMVYLQKENIIDESGMPKERFSAEFPKEGPSILRIQQVVRGDSAAYFCASSPKSTGWPNTEAFFGQGTRLTVV.

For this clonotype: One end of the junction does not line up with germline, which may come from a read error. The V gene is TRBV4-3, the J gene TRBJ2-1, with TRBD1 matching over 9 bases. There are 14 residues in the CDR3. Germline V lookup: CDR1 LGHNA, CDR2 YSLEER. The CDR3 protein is CDSSLDRGGNEQFF. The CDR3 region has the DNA TGCGACAGCAGCCTTGACAGGGGGGGGAATGAGCAGTTCTTC.

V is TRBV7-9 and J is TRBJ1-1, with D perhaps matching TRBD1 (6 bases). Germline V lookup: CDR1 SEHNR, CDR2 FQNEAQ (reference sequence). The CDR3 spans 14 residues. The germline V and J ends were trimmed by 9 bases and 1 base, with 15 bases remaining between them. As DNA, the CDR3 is TGTGCCAGGAGCCATCCAGGGGCGAACACTGAAGCTTTCTTT. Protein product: CARSHPGANTEAFF. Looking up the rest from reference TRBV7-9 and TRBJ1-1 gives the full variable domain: DTGVSQNPRHKITKRGQNVTFRCDPISEHNRLYWYRQTLGQGPEFLTYFQNEAQLEKSRLLSDRFSAERPKGSFSTLEIQRTEQGDSAMYLCARSHPGANTEAFFGQGTRLTVV.

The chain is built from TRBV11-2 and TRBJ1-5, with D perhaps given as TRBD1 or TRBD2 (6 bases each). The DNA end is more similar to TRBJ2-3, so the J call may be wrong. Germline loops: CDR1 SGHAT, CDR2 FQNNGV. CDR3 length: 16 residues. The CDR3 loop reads CSGSLKGGLTNQPQYF. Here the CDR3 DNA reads TGTTCCGGCAGCCTAAAAGGGGGACTGACGAATCAGCCCCAGTATTTT.

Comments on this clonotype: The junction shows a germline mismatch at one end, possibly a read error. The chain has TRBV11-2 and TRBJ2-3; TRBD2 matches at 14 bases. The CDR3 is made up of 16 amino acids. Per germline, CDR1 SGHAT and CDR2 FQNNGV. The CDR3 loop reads CANSSGLAGVLDTHYF. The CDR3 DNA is TGTGCCAACAGCTCGGGACTAGCGGGAGTGTTGGATACGCATTATTTT.

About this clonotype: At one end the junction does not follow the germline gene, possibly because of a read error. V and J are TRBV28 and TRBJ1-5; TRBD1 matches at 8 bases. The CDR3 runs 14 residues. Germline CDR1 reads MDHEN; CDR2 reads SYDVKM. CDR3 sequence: CARSMTGATQPHHF. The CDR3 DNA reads TGTGCCAGGAGTATGACAGGGGCCACCCAGCCCCACCATTTT. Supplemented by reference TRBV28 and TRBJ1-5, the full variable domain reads DVKVTQSSRYLVKRTGEKVFLECVQDMDHENMFWYRQDPGLGLRLIYFSYDVKMKEKGDIPEGYSVSREKKERFSLILESASTNQTSMYLCARSMTGATQPHHFGDGTRLSIL.

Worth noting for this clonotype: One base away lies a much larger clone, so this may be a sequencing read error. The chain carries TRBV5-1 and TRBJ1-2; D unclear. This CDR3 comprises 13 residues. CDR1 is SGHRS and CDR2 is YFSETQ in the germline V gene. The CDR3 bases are TGCGCCAGCAGCCACAACCCTTTCTATGGCTACAGCTTC. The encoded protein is CASSHNPFYGYSF. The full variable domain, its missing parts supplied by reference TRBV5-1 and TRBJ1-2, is KAGVTQTPRYLIKTRGQQVTLSCSPISGHRSVSWYQQTPGQGLQFLFEYFSETQRNKGNFPGRFSGRQFSNSRSEMNVSTLELGDSALYLCASSHNPFYGYSFGSGTRLTVV.

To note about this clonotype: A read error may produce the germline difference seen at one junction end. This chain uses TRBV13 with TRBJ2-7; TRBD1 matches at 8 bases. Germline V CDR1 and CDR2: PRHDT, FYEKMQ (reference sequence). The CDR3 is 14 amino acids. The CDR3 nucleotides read TGTGCCAGCAGCTTATGGGGACAGGTCTACAAGCAATACTTC. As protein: CASSLWGQVYKQYF.

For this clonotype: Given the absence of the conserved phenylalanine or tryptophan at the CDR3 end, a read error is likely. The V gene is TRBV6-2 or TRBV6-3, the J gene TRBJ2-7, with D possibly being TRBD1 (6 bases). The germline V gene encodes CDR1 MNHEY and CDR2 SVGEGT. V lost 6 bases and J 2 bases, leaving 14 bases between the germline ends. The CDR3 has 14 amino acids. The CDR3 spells CASSLRYRAYEQYI. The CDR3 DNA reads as TGTGCCAGCAGCCTCCGGTACAGGGCCTACGAGCAGTACATC.

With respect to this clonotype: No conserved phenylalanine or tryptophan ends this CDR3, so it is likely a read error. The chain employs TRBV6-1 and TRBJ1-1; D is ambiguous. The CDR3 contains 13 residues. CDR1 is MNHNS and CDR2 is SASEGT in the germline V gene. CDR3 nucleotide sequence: TGTGTCAGCAGTCAGAGTATAGGCACTGGAGCTTTCATT. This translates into CVSSQSIGTGAFI.

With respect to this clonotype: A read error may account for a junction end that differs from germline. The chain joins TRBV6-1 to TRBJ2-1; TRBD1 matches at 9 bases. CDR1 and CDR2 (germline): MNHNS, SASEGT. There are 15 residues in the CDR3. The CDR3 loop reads CDRSDRQGGYNEHFF. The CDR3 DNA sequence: TGTGACCGCAGTGACAGACAGGGGGGCTACAATGAGCACTTCTTC.

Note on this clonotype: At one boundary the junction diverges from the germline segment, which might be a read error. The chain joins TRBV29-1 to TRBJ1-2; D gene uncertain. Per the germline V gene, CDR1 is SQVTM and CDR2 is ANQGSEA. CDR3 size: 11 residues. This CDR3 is CGVEESDGYTF. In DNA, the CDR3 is TGCGGCGTTGAAGAGAGCGATGGCTACACCTTC.

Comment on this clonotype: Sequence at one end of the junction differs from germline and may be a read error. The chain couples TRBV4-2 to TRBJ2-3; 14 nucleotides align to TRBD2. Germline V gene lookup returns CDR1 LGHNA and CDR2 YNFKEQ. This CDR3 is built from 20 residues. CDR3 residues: CASSHLQGTSGSERTDAHYF. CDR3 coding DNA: TGTGCCAGCAGCCATCTCCAGGGGACTAGCGGGAGCGAACGCACAGATGCGCACTATTTT.

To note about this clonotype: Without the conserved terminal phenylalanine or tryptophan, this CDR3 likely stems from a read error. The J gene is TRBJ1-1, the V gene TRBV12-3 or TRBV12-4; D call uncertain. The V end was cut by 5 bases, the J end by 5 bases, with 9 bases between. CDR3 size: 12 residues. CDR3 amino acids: CASSPLWTEAFS. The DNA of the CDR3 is TGTGCCAGCAGTCCCCTTTGGACTGAAGCTTTCTCT.

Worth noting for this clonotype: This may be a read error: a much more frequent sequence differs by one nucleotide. The CDR3, as DNA: TGTACCACCAGGCCGGGAGGTAGCACAGATACGCAGTATTTT. Its translation is CTTRPGGSTDTQYF. J is TRBJ2-3 and V is TRBV24-1; 7 nucleotides agree with TRBD2. Germline assignment: CDR1 KGHDR and CDR2 SFDVKD. The CDR3 is 14 residues long.

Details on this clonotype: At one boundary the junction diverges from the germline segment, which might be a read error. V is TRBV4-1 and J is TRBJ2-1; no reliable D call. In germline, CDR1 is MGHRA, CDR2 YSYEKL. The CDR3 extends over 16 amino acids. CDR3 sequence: CVSIQFPPPADNEQFF. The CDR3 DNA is TGCGTCAGCATCCAATTTCCTCCCCCGGCGGACAATGAGCAGTTCTTC.

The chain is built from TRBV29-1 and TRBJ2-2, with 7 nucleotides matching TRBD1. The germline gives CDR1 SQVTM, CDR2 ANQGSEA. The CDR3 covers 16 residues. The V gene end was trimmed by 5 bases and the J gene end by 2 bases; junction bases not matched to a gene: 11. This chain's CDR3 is CSVPSQGGANTGELFF. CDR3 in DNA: TGCAGCGTTCCGAGTCAAGGGGGCGCTAACACCGGGGAGCTGTTTTTT.

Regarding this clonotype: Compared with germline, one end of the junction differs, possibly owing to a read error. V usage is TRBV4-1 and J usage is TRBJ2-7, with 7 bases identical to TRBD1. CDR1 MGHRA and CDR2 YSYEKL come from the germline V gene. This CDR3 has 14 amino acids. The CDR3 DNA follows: TGCGTCAGCAGCCAAGGTAGACAGGGCCACGAGCAGTACTTC. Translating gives CVSSQGRQGHEQYF.

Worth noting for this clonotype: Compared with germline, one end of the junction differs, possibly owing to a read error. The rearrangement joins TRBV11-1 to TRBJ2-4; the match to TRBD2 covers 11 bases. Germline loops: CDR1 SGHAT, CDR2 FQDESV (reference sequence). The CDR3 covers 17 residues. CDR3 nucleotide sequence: TGTGCCAGTAGCTTTCCCAAGACTAGCGGGACAAAAAACATTCACTACTTC. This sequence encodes CASSFPKTSGTKNIHYF. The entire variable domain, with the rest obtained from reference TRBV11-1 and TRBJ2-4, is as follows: EAEVAQSPRYKITEKSQAVAFWCDPISGHATLYWYRQILGQGPELLVQFQDESVVDDSQLPKDRFSAERLKGVDSTLKIQPAELGDSAMYLCASSFPKTSGTKNIHYFGAGTRLSVL.

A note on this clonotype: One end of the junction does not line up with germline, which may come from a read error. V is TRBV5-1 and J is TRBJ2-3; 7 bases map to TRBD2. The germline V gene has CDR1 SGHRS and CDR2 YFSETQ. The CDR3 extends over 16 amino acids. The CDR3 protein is CASSLAGRRSIDTQYF. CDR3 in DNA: TGCGCCAGCAGCTTGGCCGGGAGGAGAAGCATAGATACGCAGTATTTT. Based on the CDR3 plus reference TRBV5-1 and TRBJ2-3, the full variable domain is KAGVTQTPRYLIKTRGQQVTLSCSPISGHRSVSWYQQTPGQGLQFLFEYFSETQRNKGNFPGRFSGRQFSNSRSEMNVSTLELGDSALYLCASSLAGRRSIDTQYFGPGTRLTVL.

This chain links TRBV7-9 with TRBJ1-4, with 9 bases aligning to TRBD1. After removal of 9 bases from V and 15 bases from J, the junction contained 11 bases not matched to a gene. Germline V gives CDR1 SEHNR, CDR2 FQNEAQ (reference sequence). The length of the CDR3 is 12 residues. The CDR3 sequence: CASSGWDREVFF. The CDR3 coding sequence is TGTGCCAGTAGCGGATGGGACAGGGAAGTGTTTTTT. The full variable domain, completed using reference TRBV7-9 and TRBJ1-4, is DTGVSQNPRHKITKRGQNVTFRCDPISEHNRLYWYRQTLGQGPEFLTYFQNEAQLEKSRLLSDRFSAERPKGSFSTLEIQRTEQGDSAMYLCASSGWDREVFFGSGTQLSVL.

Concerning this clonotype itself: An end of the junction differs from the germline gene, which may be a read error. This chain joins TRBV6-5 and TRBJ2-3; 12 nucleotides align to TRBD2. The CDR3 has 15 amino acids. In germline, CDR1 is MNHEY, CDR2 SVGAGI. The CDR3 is CDSNPGLAGTNTRYF. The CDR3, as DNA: TGTGACAGCAACCCAGGACTAGCGGGAACAAATACGCGGTATTTT.

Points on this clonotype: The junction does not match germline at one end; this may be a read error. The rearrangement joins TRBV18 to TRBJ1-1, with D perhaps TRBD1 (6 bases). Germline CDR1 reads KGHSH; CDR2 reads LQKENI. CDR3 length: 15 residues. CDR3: CASSPDYGGDTGAFF. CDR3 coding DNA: TGTGCCAGCTCACCAGATTACGGAGGGGACACTGGAGCTTTCTTT.